This TCR beta chain was sequenced in a study of T cells after yellow fever vaccination. Study-level findings and limits: Post-booster samples contained most primary-vaccination clones (approximately 95% CD4, around 89% CD8).

This clonotype was counted many times. As yet, its antigen is unknown. The 5'RACE template-switching step produced TCR cDNA and added a universal primer site and UMIs. From the 5' RACE reads, TCRdb called clonotypes with MiXCR, one entry per CDR3 protein. The repertoire includes 300,000 to 400,000 distinct CDR3 sequences, around 13% of them detected once, and more than 3% sits in the top ten. CDR3 length: 17 amino acids. J gave up 1 base and V 5 bases, and 7 bases lay outside the gene matches. The germline V gene encodes CDR1 SGHRS and CDR2 YFSETQ. The V call is TRBV5-1, the J call TRBJ2-1; 12 nucleotides match TRBD2. The TCR comes from a man younger than 35 who received the YFV17D yellow fever vaccine. Source: CD4+ T cells sorted from PBMCs, taken 15 days after the yellow fever booster vaccination. The CDR3: CASRSSGGAQSYNEQFF. The DNA of the CDR3 is TGCGCCAGCAGGTCTAGCGGGGGGGCCCAGTCCTACAATGAGCAGTTCTTC.